This T cell receptor beta chain was captured in a study of T cells in Graves' hyperthyroidism and ophthalmopathy. Study-level findings and limits: Most thyroid clonotypes with frequency above 0.001 were detected in blood.

If no ophthalmopathy progression occurred within 18 months, Graves' hyperthyroidism was stable. The V end lost 3 bases, the J end lost 6 bases, and 16 bases lay between the germline ends. The CDR3 loop spans 15 amino acids. CDR1 ENHRY and CDR2 SYGVKD come from the germline V gene. Amplification of TCR beta CDR3 regions used RNA as the template. The HTBI primer set was used in a first-round RT-PCR of the TCR CDR3. MiXCR, applied by TCRdb to the multiplex PCR reads, yields one record per CDR3 protein. The sample has approximately 590,000 distinct CDR3 sequences, 15% to 19% seen once. This clonotype was detected ten times or more. The antigen remains unidentified.

The gene calls are TRBV10-3 and TRBJ2-3; D is undetermined. The sequence derives from a woman in her twenties or thirties with Graves' hyperthyroidism. Sequencing was done on a sample of blood. The CDR3: CAISDHGQSSDTQYF. DNA of the CDR3: TGTGCCATCAGTGATCACGGGCAGTCATCGGATACGCAGTATTTT.